This T cell receptor beta chain was sequenced during a study of identical twins. As concerns this clonotype: The antigen is unknown.

TCRdb reprocessed the 5' RACE reads via MiXCR and lists one record per CDR3 protein. The data show around 690,000 distinct CDR3 sequences, around 20% seen once. From germline, CDR1 is SGHTA and CDR2 FQGNSA. The CDR3 runs to 15 residues. Trimming stripped 1 base from V and 5 bases from J, with 14 bases between. The study, taken as a whole, reports: Model-predicted out-of-frame TCR alpha sharing fell below observed values in monozygotic twins.

Separately, the same data were catalogued under a study of T cells expressing NK-cell markers.

This chain links TRBV7-2 with TRBJ2-5; the D gene is possibly TRBD1 (6 bases). Sample: PBMCs. The TCR sequence derives from a woman aged 18-29 years in good health. The CDR3 region is CASSLVLGARETQYF. The CDR3 nucleotides are TGTGCCAGCAGCTTAGTTCTGGGGGCGAGGGAGACCCAGTACTTC.